This is a list of T cell receptor beta chains from one sample in a study of cytomegalovirus exposure and HLA in healthy donors. Sequenced by immunoSEQ multiplex PCR; TCRdb stores in-frame clones only, minus some. Of around 110,000 clones listed, 75% to 90% were seen once; the top ten hold over 2%. The source material was PBMCs. The receptor set was obtained from a man aged 30-40 years in good health and CMV-seronegative. The CDR3 runs from the conserved cysteine through the conserved F or W. D genes are given only for firm matches. Rows may omit the clone size; those that give it use once, few, many or a size class.

d_call	j_call	v_call	clone_size	cdr3_nt	cdr3_aa
-	TRBJ1-2	TRBV5-1	-	TGCGCCAGCAGCCCGATAGGCCACTCCATGGGAGATGGAGGCTACACCTTC	CASSPIGHSMGDGGYTF
-	TRBJ1-2	TRBV7-9	-	TGTGCCAGCAGCCCCACGGGACATATAAACTATGGCTACACCTTC	CASSPTGHINYGYTF
TRBD1	TRBJ1-1	TRBV18	-	TGTGCCAGCTCACGTCCACAGGGGGCGAACACTGAAGCTTTCTTT	CASSRPQGANTEAFF
-	TRBJ1-1	TRBV30	-	TGTGCCTGGAGTGCGCAGGGGACCTCTGAAGCTTTCTTT	CAWSAQGTSEAFF
TRBD1	TRBJ2-7	TRBV19	-	TGTGCCAGTAGTCCCTTGGGGACAGGGTCCTACGAGCAGTACTTC	CASSPLGTGSYEQYF
TRBD1	TRBJ1-2	TRBV5-1	-	TGCGCCAGCAGCTTGGGGACAGGCGCCCCTAACTATGGCTACACCTTC	CASSLGTGAPNYGYTF
TRBD2	TRBJ2-7	TRBV27	-	TGTGCCAGCAGTCGGACTAGCGGGGGGTTCTACGAGCAGTACTTC	CASSRTSGGFYEQYF
TRBD2	TRBJ2-5	TRBV4-3	-	TGCGCCAGCAGCCAAGGCCGAACTAGCGGGGGGGCCGGGGAGACCCAGTACTTC	CASSQGRTSGGAGETQYF
-	TRBJ1-2	TRBV6-5	-	TGTGCCAGCAGTTACTCGATCGTTTCCGGAGGCTATGGCTACACCTTC	CASSYSIVSGGYGYTF
-	TRBJ1-1	TRBV4-3	-	TGCGCCAGCAGCCAACAACCAGGGACTGAAGCTTTCTTT	CASSQQPGTEAFF
-	TRBJ2-4	TRBV28	few	TGTGCCAGCAGTTTCGCCTGGAGTGACAGGACAAACAGTCAGTACTTC	CASSFAWSDRTNSQYF
-	TRBJ1-6	TRBV6-1	-	TGTGCCAGCACCAAGTCGAGGGTTGATAATTCACCCCTCCACTTT	CASTKSRVDNSPLHF
-	TRBJ1-6	TRBV7-2	-	TGTGCCAGCAGCTTAGAAGACAGTCTGAGCTCCTATAATTCACCCCTCCACTTT	CASSLEDSLSSYNSPLHF
TRBD2	TRBJ2-3	TRBV7-7	-	TGTGCCAGCAGCCGGACTAGCGGGACAGATACGCAGTATTTT	CASSRTSGTDTQYF
TRBD1	TRBJ2-5	TRBV6-1	-	TGTGCCAGCAGTTCCGGGACAGGAGACCAAGAGACCCAGTACTTC	CASSSGTGDQETQYF
TRBD1	TRBJ1-6	TRBV9	few	TGTGCCAGCAGTTCGGACAGGGACGATTCACCCCTCCACTTT	CASSSDRDDSPLHF
-	TRBJ2-7	TRBV6-1	-	TGTGCCAGCAGTGGCGGAAGGGGGGGGCGCTGGGTACCCGAGCAGTACTTC	CASSGGRGGRWVPEQYF
-	TRBJ1-6	TRBV6-5	few	TGTGCCAGCGGTGGCGCGGGTGGGTCACCCCTCCACTTT	CASGGAGGSPLHF
-	TRBJ2-3	TRBV2	-	TGTGCCAGCAGCCTGGACTTCACAGATACGCAGTATTTT	CASSLDFTDTQYF
-	TRBJ2-2	TRBV29-1	-	TGCAGCGCTCGCGTCGGGAACACCGGGGAGCTGTTTTTT	CSARVGNTGELFF
TRBD1	TRBJ2-7	TRBV7-6	-	TGTGCCAGCAGCGCGAGGACAGGGCTCTACGAGCAGTACTTC	CASSARTGLYEQYF
-	TRBJ1-1	TRBV25-1	-	TGTGCCAGCAGTAGCCGGGGCCGGGGGACTGAAGCTTTCTTT	CASSSRGRGTEAFF
TRBD2	TRBJ2-1	TRBV6-4	-	TGTGCCAGCAGTGCCGGGACTAGCGGGGGAAATGAGCAGTTCTTC	CASSAGTSGGNEQFF
-	TRBJ1-2	TRBV6-1	-	TGTGCCAGCAGTGAACTGGGCGCATTAGACCATTTGTATGGCTACACCTTC	CASSELGALDHLYGYTF
-	TRBJ1-2	TRBV9	-	TGTGCCAGCAGCCCCGATAGCCAAACTATCTATGGCTACACCTTC	CASSPDSQTIYGYTF
-	TRBJ2-7	TRBV18	-	TGTGCCAGCTCACGAGGTCGGGCAGGGCAAGGCGAGCAGTACTTC	CASSRGRAGQGEQYF
-	TRBJ2-7	TRBV28	-	TGTGCCAGCAGTTCCCCGGCCTACGAGCAGTACTTC	CASSSPAYEQYF
TRBD1	TRBJ1-2	TRBV7-9	few	TGTGCCAGCAGCTTTCCCGGGACAGACGCTGACTATGGCTACACCTTC	CASSFPGTDADYGYTF
TRBD1	TRBJ2-5	TRBV29-1	-	TGCAGCGTCCTAACAGGGGCAGAGACCCAGTACTTC	CSVLTGAETQYF
-	TRBJ1-2	TRBV10-2	-	TGCGCCAGCAGCTTAGGAGGGTCTAACTTTGGCTACACCTTC	CASSLGGSNFGYTF
-	TRBJ1-4	TRBV28	-	TGTGCCAGCGTAAGGGGAAATGAAAAACTGTTTTTT	CASVRGNEKLFF
TRBD2	TRBJ2-7	TRBV7-2	-	TGTGCCAGCAGCTTAGCACCTAGCGGGGGGGCACGGTACTTC	CASSLAPSGGARYF